This is a list of T cell receptor beta chains from one sample in a study of shared clonotypes between healthy human individuals. Only in-frame clones appear in the TCRdb table, and some are missing; sequencing was by immunoSEQ multiplex PCR. The sample records about 380,000 clones, about 96% being singletons. Material for sequencing was memory CD8+ T cells sorted from blood. All receptors derive from a man under 40 in good health. The CDR3 runs from the conserved cysteine through the conserved F or W.

J gene: TRBJ2-7
V gene: TRBV28
CDR3 protein: CASSPGQRFLAGVYEQYF

J gene: TRBJ2-7
V gene: TRBV11-2
CDR3 protein: CASSGRVSSYEQYF

J gene: TRBJ2-1
V gene: TRBV12-5
CDR3 protein: CASAKTVGTSGGDEQFF

J gene: TRBJ2-1
V gene: TRBV19
CDR3 protein: CASKGEIRDNEQFF

J gene: TRBJ2-3
V gene: TRBV28
CDR3 protein: CASRTDRGYGDTQYF

J gene: TRBJ2-3
V gene: TRBV28
CDR3 protein: CASSLRTGGTDTQYF

J gene: TRBJ1-5
V gene: TRBV4-2
CDR3 protein: CASSQEGGQLQPQHF

J gene: TRBJ2-7
V gene: TRBV14
CDR3 protein: CASSQERRRDEQYF

J gene: TRBJ1-4
V gene: TRBV30
CDR3 protein: CAWRGSRTTNEKLFF

J gene: TRBJ2-5
V gene: TRBV28
CDR3 protein: CASSSPGQSRSGQYF

J gene: TRBJ1-5
V gene: TRBV27
CDR3 protein: CASSLGQGLNQPQHF

J gene: TRBJ2-1
V gene: TRBV28
CDR3 protein: CASSSHPGLVYNEQFF

J gene: TRBJ2-7
V gene: TRBV5-1
CDR3 protein: CASSRNRGDEQYF

J gene: TRBJ1-4
V gene: TRBV10-3
CDR3 protein: CAISDRQGTNEKLFF

J gene: TRBJ2-1
V gene: TRBV18
CDR3 protein: CASSPRVSSYNEQFF

J gene: TRBJ2-4
V gene: TRBV5-6
CDR3 protein: CASSLRPWGTAKNIQYF

J gene: TRBJ2-7
V gene: TRBV6-5
CDR3 protein: CASSYVGGYEQYF

J gene: TRBJ2-5
V gene: TRBV7-9
CDR3 protein: CASRASTQETQYF

J gene: TRBJ2-1
V gene: TRBV5-1
CDR3 protein: CASRTGVEQFF

J gene: TRBJ2-3
V gene: TRBV5-1
CDR3 protein: CASSKLATSSTDTQYF

J gene: TRBJ2-1
V gene: TRBV18
CDR3 protein: CASSGTGGSYNEQFF

J gene: TRBJ2-7
V gene: TRBV6-5
CDR3 protein: CASSLVGISSYEQYF

J gene: TRBJ2-7
V gene: TRBV6-1
CDR3 protein: CASSVVPYEQYF

J gene: TRBJ2-7
V gene: TRBV5-5
CDR3 protein: CASSPLRGPYEQYF

J gene: TRBJ2-7
V gene: TRBV4-2
CDR3 protein: CASSQDLPDEQYF

J gene: TRBJ2-1
V gene: TRBV9
CDR3 protein: CASSNKGLAGSDEQFF

J gene: TRBJ2-3
V gene: TRBV9
CDR3 protein: CASSAGTSATDTQYF

J gene: TRBJ2-1
V gene: TRBV28
CDR3 protein: CASSTPGQGEQFF

J gene: TRBJ2-7
V gene: TRBV19
CDR3 protein: CASSALRDRTYEQYF

J gene: TRBJ2-3
V gene: TRBV21-1
CDR3 protein: CASSNLPPTGGADTQYF

J gene: TRBJ2-7
V gene: TRBV28
CDR3 protein: CASRDRVKYEQYF

J gene: TRBJ2-7
V gene: TRBV28
CDR3 protein: CASSSPSGAYEQYF

J gene: TRBJ1-1
V gene: TRBV4-2
CDR3 protein: CASTATGGTEAFF

J gene: TRBJ2-7
V gene: TRBV28
CDR3 protein: CASNLGGQGGPYEQYF

J gene: TRBJ1-1
V gene: TRBV7-2
CDR3 protein: CASSLGTGWGTEAFF

J gene: TRBJ2-2
V gene: TRBV7-6
CDR3 protein: CASSLDPFPRELFF

J gene: TRBJ2-5
V gene: TRBV10-1
CDR3 protein: CASPEGLVSNETQYF

J gene: TRBJ1-1
V gene: TRBV5-5
CDR3 protein: CASSFPMSVAFF

J gene: TRBJ2-7
V gene: TRBV10-3
CDR3 protein: CAISIRDHEQYF

J gene: TRBJ2-7
V gene: TRBV2
CDR3 protein: CASSESGEQYF

J gene: TRBJ2-5
V gene: TRBV7-9
CDR3 protein: CASSLERGGETQYF

J gene: TRBJ1-5
V gene: TRBV30
CDR3 protein: CAWSVSGNQPQHF

J gene: TRBJ2-5
V gene: TRBV27
CDR3 protein: CASRTKTQYF

J gene: TRBJ1-2
V gene: TRBV11-2
CDR3 protein: CASKPQGKDYGYTF

J gene: TRBJ1-1
V gene: TRBV6-1
CDR3 protein: CASSGVRNTEAFF

J gene: TRBJ2-7
V gene: TRBV2
CDR3 protein: CASSEAPGGDGEQYF

J gene: TRBJ2-4
V gene: TRBV20-1
CDR3 protein: CSASQGAIQYF

J gene: TRBJ2-1
V gene: TRBV19
CDR3 protein: CASSIGMTPYNEQFF

J gene: TRBJ2-3
V gene: TRBV4-2
CDR3 protein: CASSQDSRRAIPYTQYF

J gene: TRBJ2-3
V gene: TRBV11-2
CDR3 protein: CASGVGDTQYF

J gene: TRBJ1-2
V gene: TRBV18
CDR3 protein: CASSPTGVRGYTF